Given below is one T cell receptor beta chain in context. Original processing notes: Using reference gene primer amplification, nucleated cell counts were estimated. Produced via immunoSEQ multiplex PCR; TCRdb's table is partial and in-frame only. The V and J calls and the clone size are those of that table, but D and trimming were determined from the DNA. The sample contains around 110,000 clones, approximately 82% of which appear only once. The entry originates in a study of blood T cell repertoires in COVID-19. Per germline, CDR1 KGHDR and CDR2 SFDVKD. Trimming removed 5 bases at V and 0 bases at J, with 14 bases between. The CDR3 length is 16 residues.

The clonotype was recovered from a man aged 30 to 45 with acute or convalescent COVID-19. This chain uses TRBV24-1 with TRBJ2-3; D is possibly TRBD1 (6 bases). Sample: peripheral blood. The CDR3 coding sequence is TGTGCCACCAGTGGCTCCGGGACACTTAGCACAGATACGCAGTATTTT. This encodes CATSGSGTLSTDTQYF.